This T cell receptor (beta chain) was captured in a study of T cells in localized non-small cell lung cancer. TCRdb keeps only in-frame clones here, not all; method: immunoSEQ multiplex PCR. The sample shows tens of thousands of clones, approximately 90% of them seen only once. The sequencing here drew on peripheral blood, taken before any cancer treatment. This TCR came from a male donor older than 55 with stage I lung adenocarcinoma.

CDR3 DNA sequence: TGTGCCATCAGTGAGTCATCCAGGGTAGTTGAAGCTTTCTTT. Translation: CAISESSRVVEAFF. J is TRBJ1-1 and V is TRBV10-3, with D perhaps TRBD1 (5 bases). This CDR3 comprises 14 residues. The germline V and J ends were trimmed by 0 bases and 7 bases, with 12 bases remaining between them. Germline V lookup: CDR1 ENHRY, CDR2 SYGVKD.